The T cell receptor beta chain under discussion was sequenced for a study of T cell responses to AZD1222 COVID-19 vaccine. From germline, CDR1 is SGHVS and CDR2 FNYEAQ. The V and J ends lost 4 bases and 5 bases, in that order; junction bases with no gene match: 8. This CDR3 comprises 15 residues. The method was immunoSEQ multiplex PCR; TCRdb's version includes in-frame clones alone and lacks a portion of them. In the table there are 140,000 to 150,000 clones, just under 95% of which are singletons. The starting material was peripheral blood, obtained after recovery from COVID-19. The source of this sequence is an adult who had recovered from COVID-19. This rearrangement joins TRBV7-6 to TRBJ1-3; the match to TRBD1 covers 7 bases. This CDR3 reads CASSSTGEWRNTIYF. The DNA for the CDR3 is TGTGCCAGCAGCTCAACAGGGGAGTGGAGAAACACCATATATTTT.